This T cell receptor beta chain appears in the sequencing data of a study of shared clonotypes between healthy human individuals. About the study: Used for every donor were three CD4 naive, three CD4 memory, two CD8 naive and one CD8 memory plate.

V was pared by 1 base and J by 0 bases, with 18 bases between. The germline V gene encodes CDR1 MNHNS and CDR2 SASEGT. The CDR3 runs to 19 residues. This clone was found once. Its antigen is not identified. Clones were sequenced by immunoSEQ multiplex PCR, and TCRdb holds only the in-frame ones, with some missing. The sample shows around 2,000,000 clones, 85% to 95% of them seen only once. Whole-study findings and limits: The study drew on few donors, limiting represented genetic and exposure-history diversity. The sharing of 5% to 6.5% of naive CD4 clonotypes was seen across a few donors.

CD45RO-negative CD8 cells positively selected for CCR7 made up the naive population, which excluded terminally differentiated effector memory CD45RA+ cells. Everyone who donated was a Caucasian adult who lived in Nashville, Tennessee. This chain connects TRBV6-1 to TRBJ1-4; D perhaps matches TRBD1 (5 bases). The material sequenced was naive CD8+ T cells from PBMCs. This receptor was taken from a young man in good health. Some clones in this sample may be carry-over from other donors' samples. CDR3 coding DNA: TGTGCCAGCAGTGAAGATGCGTTTAGAGGGGCCGCAACTAATGAAAAACTGTTTTTT. Protein product: CASSEDAFRGAATNEKLFF.